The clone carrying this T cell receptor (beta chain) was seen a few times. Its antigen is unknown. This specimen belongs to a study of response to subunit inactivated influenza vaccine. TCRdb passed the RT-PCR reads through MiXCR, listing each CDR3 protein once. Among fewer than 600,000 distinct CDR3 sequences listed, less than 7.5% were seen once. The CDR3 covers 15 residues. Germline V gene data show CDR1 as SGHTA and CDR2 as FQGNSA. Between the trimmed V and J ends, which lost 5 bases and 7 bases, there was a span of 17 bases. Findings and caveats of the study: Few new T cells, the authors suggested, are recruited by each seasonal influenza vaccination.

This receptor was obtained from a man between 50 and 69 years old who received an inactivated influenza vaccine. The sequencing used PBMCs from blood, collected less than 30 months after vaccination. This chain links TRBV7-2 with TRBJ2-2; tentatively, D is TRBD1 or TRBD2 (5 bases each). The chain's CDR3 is CASSLLRGRGGELFF. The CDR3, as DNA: TGTGCCAGCAGCCTCCTAAGGGGTCGGGGCGGGGAGCTGTTTTTT.